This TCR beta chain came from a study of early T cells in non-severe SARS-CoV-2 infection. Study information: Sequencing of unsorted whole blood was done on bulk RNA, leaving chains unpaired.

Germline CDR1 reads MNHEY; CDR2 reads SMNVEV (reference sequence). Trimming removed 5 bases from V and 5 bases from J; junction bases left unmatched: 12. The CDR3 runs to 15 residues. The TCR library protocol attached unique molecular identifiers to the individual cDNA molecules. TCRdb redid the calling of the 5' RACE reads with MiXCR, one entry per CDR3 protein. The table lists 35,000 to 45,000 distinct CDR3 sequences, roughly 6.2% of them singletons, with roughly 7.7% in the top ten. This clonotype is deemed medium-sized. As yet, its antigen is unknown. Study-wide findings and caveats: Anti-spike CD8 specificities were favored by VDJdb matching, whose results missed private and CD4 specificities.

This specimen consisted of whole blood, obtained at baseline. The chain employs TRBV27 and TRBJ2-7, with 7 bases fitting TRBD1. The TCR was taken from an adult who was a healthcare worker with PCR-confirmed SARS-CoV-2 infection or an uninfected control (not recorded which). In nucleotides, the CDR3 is TGTGCCAGCAGTACACGTACAGGGGACGGGGACGAGCAGTACTTC. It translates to CASSTRTGDGDEQYF.